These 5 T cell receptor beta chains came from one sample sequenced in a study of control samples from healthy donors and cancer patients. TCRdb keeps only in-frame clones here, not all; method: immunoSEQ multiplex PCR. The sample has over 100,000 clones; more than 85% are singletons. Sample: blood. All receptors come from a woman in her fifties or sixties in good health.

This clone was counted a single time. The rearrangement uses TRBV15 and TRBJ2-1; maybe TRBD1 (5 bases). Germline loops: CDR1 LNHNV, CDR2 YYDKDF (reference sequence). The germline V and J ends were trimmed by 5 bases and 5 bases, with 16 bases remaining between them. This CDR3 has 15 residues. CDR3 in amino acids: CATSLGHQGDNEQFF. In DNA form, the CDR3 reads TGTGCCACCAGCCTAGGACACCAAGGAGACAATGAGCAGTTCTTC.

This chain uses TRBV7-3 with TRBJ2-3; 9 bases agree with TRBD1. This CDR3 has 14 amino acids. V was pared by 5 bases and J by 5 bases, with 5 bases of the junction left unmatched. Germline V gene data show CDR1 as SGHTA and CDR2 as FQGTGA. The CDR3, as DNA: TGTGCCAGCAGCCTGGACAGGGGAGGAGATACGCAGTATTTT. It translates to CASSLDRGGDTQYF.

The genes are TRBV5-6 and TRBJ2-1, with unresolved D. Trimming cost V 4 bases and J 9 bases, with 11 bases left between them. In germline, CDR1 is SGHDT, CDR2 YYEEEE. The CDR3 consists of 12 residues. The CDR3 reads CASSLTAGEQFF. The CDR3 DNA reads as TGTGCCAGCAGCCTGACCGCCGGTGAGCAGTTCTTC.

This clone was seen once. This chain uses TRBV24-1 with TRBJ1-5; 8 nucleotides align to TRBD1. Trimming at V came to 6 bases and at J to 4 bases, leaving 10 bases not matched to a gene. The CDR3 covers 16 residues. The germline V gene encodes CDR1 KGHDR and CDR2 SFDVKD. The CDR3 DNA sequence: TGTGCCACCAGTCCTACGACAGGGGCGTCAAATCAGCCCCAGCATTTT. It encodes CATSPTTGASNQPQHF.

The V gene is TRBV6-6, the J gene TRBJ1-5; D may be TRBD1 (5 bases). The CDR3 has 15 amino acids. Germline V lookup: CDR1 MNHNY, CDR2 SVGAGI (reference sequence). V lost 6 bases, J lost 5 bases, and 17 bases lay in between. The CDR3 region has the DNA TGTGCCAGCAGGTACCCCACCGGGGGGGATCAGCCCCAGCATTTT. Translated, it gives CASRYPTGGDQPQHF.